This passage covers 14 T cell receptor beta chains from one sample sequenced in a study of blood T cell repertoires in COVID-19. Only in-frame clones appear in the TCRdb table, and some are missing; sequencing was by immunoSEQ multiplex PCR. The table has 220,000 or so clones, about four fifths seen once. Sequenced input: PBMCs or T cells enriched from blood (not recorded which). These receptors were obtained from a woman aged 40 to 50 with acute COVID-19.

In DNA, the CDR3 is TGTGCCAGCTCACCACTTGGACTAGATTACAATGAGCAGTTCTTC. It encodes CASSPLGLDYNEQFF. The gene calls are TRBV18 and TRBJ2-1; TRBD2 agrees at 7 bases. CDR1 and CDR2 from the germline V gene are KGHSH and LQKENI. V shed 1 base, J shed 4 bases, and the junction held 4 bases outside the gene matches. This CDR3 is built from 15 residues.

This chain joins TRBV27 and TRBJ1-2, with 9 positions matching TRBD1. V shed 7 bases and J 4 bases; nucleotides not matched to a gene: 7. Germline V gene sequence: CDR1 MNHEY, CDR2 SMNVEV (reference sequence). CDR3 length: 14 residues. The CDR3 spells CASKNRGRGYGYTF. The CDR3 nucleotides are TGTGCCAGCAAGAACAGGGGGCGCGGCTATGGCTACACCTTC.

V is TRBV5-8 and J is TRBJ2-1, with 8 nucleotides matching TRBD2. Per the germline V gene, CDR1 is SGHTS and CDR2 is YDEGEE. V was pared by 3 bases and J by 4 bases, with 18 bases of the junction left unmatched. The length of the CDR3 is 19 residues. The CDR3: CASSSTGTRGGGGYNEQFF. The CDR3 bases are TGTGCCAGCAGCTCCACCGGGACTAGAGGGGGAGGAGGATACAATGAGCAGTTCTTC.

The chain uses TRBV7-3 and TRBJ2-3; 10 bases align to TRBD2. The CDR3 extends over 15 amino acids. V dropped 2 bases and J dropped 5; count of bases not matched to a gene: 4. Germline assignment: CDR1 SGHTA and CDR2 FQGTGA. DNA for the CDR3: TGTGCCAGCAGCTTAGCTAGCGGGGGAATAGATACGCAGTATTTT. It yields the protein CASSLASGGIDTQYF.

V gene TRBV6-6 combines with J gene TRBJ2-5; D is possibly TRBD1 (5 bases). V lost 6 bases, J lost 5 bases, and 13 bases lay in between. Germline V lookup: CDR1 MNHNY, CDR2 SVGAGI (reference sequence). The CDR3 totals 13 residues. CDR3 bases: TGTGCCAGCAGGGGGCTCGAGAGGGAGACCCAGTACTTC. Its translation is CASRGLERETQYF.

The V and J genes are TRBV4-2 and TRBJ1-6; tentative D call: TRBD1 (5 bases). Germline CDR1 reads LGHNA; CDR2 reads YNFKEQ. V was trimmed by 1 base and J by 9 bases, leaving 13 bases between them. The CDR3 has 15 residues. CDR3 nucleotides: TGTGCCAGCAGCCAAGGGATAAGGGGAGGTTCACCCCTCCACTTT. Amino acids: CASSQGIRGGSPLHF.

The chain combines TRBV18 with TRBJ2-7; 7 bases agree with TRBD1. V was clipped by 2 bases and J by 1 base; unmatched bases: 2. Germline V gives CDR1 KGHSH, CDR2 LQKENI. The CDR3 extends over 14 amino acids. The CDR3 region has the DNA TGTGCCAGCTCACCAACGGACAGGTCCTACGAGCAGTACTTC. Amino acids: CASSPTDRSYEQYF.

The V and J genes are TRBV9 and TRBJ1-2; the D is unclear. Between the trimmed V and J ends, which lost 6 bases and 6 bases, there was a span of 27 bases. CDR1 is SGDLS, CDR2 YYNGEE, per germline. There are 17 residues in the CDR3. CDR3 loop: CASTRESSSLTMDGYTF. In DNA, the CDR3 is TGTGCCAGCACTCGGGAGTCGTCGTCCCTTACTATGGATGGCTACACCTTC.

The J gene is TRBJ2-2, the V gene TRBV7-2; 7 bases line up with TRBD1. Germline assignment: CDR1 SGHTA and CDR2 FQGNSA. V shed 6 bases, J shed 11 bases, and the junction held 6 bases outside the gene matches. This CDR3 is 12 amino acids long. CDR3 region: CASRTRTGELFF. CDR3 sequence (DNA): TGTGCCAGCAGGACACGGACAGGAGAGCTGTTTTTT.

This clone was detected a few times. Other DNA sequences in this sample translate to the same CDR3. V and J are TRBV5-4 and TRBJ2-7; 12 bases are shared with TRBD2. After removal of 4 bases from V and 6 bases from J, the junction contained 8 bases not matched to a gene. Germline-derived CDR1 and CDR2 are SGHNT and YYREEE (reference sequence). CDR3 length: 15 amino acids. CDR3 coding DNA: TGTGCCAGCAGCAACCTAGCGGGAGGGCCGTCCGAGCAGTACTTC. Translated, it gives CASSNLAGGPSEQYF.

V gene TRBV3-1 (or the pseudogene TRBV3-2) combines with J gene TRBJ2-2; 9 bases fit TRBD2. Germline trimming cut 6 bases from V and 5 bases from J; bases unmatched to any gene: 13. CDR1 and CDR2 (germline): LGHDT, YNNKEL (reference sequence). This CDR3 is 17 amino acids long. In nucleotides, the CDR3 is TGTGCCAGCAGTTTAGCTCGGCTAGCGGGAAGGACCGGGGAGCTGTTTTTT. As protein: CASSLARLAGRTGELFF.

This chain uses TRBV7-9 with TRBJ2-7; weak D call: TRBD2 (7 bases). The CDR3 is 14 residues long. The germline CDR1 and CDR2 sequences are SEHNR and FQNEAQ (reference sequence). Trimming stripped 6 bases from V and 3 bases from J, with 15 bases between. For the CDR3, the DNA is TGTGCCAGCAGACCCCCAGGGGAGGGCTACGAGCAGTACTTC. Translation: CASRPPGEGYEQYF.

The chain employs TRBV4-1 and TRBJ1-2; 11 nucleotides match TRBD1. Germline CDR1 and CDR2: MGHRA and YSYEKL. The CDR3 sequence is 15 residues long. After removal of 1 base from V and 7 bases from J, the junction contained 5 bases not matched to a gene. The CDR3 nucleotides read TGCGCCAGCAGCCAAGCAGGACAGGGGGCGCTTGGCTACACCTTC. Translated, it gives CASSQAGQGALGYTF.

The chain uses TRBV27 and TRBJ1-2; 7 bases are a match to TRBD1. CDR3 length: 17 residues. CDR1 MNHEY and CDR2 SMNVEV come from the germline V gene (reference sequence). The ends lost 2 bases at V and 8 bases at J; junction bases unmatched: 17. The DNA for the CDR3 is TGTGCCAGCAGTTTAGCGGGACAGCTCTCCTCTACGGGGGGCTACACCTTC. It specifies CASSLAGQLSSTGGYTF.